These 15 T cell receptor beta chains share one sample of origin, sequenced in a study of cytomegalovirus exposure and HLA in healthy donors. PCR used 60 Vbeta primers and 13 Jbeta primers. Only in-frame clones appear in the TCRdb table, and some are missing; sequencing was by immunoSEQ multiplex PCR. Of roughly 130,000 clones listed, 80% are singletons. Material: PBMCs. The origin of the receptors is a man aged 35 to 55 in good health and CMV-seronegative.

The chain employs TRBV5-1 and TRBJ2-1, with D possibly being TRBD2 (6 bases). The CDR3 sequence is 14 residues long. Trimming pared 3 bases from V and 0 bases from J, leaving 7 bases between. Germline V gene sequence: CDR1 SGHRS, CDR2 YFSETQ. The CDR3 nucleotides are TGCGCCAGCAGCTCCGGGAGCTCCTACAATGAGCAGTTCTTC. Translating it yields CASSSGSSYNEQFF.

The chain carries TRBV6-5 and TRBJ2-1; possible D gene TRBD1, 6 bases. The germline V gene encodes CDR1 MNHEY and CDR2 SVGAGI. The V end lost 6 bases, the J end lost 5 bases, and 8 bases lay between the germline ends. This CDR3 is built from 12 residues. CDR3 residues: CASSRTDNEQFF. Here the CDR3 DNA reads TGTGCCAGCAGCCGGACAGACAATGAGCAGTTCTTC.

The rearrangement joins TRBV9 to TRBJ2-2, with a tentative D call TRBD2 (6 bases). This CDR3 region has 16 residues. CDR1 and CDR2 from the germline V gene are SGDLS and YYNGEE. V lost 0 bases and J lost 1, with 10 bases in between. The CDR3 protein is CASSVAGAGNTGELFF. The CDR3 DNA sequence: TGTGCCAGCAGCGTAGCGGGAGCGGGGAACACCGGGGAGCTGTTTTTT.

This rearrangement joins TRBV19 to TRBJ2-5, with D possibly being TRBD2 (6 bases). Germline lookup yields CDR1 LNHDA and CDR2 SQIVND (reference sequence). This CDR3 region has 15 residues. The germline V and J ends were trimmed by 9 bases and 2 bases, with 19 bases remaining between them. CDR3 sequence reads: CASGLNSAGQETQYF. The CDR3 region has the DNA TGTGCCAGCGGCCTGAATTCCGCGGGGCAAGAGACCCAGTACTTC. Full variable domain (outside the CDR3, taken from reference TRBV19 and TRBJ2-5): DGGITQSPKYLFRKEGQNVTLSCEQNLNHDAMYWYRQDPGQGLRLIYYSQIVNDFQKGDIAEGYSVSREKKESFPLTVTSAQKNPTAFYLCASGLNSAGQETQYFGPGTRLLVL.

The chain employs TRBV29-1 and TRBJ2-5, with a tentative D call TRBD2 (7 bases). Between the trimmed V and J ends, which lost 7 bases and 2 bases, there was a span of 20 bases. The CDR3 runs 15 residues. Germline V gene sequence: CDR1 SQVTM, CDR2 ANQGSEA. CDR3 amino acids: CSAAPRAGAQETQYF. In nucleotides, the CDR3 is TGCAGCGCCGCCCCTAGGGCGGGGGCACAAGAGACCCAGTACTTC.

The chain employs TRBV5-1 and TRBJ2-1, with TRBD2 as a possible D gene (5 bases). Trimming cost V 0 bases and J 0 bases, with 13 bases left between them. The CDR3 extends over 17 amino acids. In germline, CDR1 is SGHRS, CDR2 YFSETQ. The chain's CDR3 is CASSLVHEGSSYNEQFF. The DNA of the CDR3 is TGCGCCAGCAGCTTGGTCCATGAGGGAAGCTCCTACAATGAGCAGTTCTTC.

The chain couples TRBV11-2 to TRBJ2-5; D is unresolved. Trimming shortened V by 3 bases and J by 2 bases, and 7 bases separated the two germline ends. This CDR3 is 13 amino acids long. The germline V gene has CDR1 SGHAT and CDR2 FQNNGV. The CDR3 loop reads CASSFRLQETQYF. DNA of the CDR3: TGTGCCAGCAGCTTTCGACTTCAAGAGACCCAGTACTTC. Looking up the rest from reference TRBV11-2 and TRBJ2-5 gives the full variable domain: EAGVAQSPRYKIIEKRQSVAFWCNPISGHATLYWYQQILGQGPKLLIQFQNNGVVDDSQLPKDRFSAERLKGVDSTLKIQPAKLEDSAVYLCASSFRLQETQYFGPGTRLLVL.

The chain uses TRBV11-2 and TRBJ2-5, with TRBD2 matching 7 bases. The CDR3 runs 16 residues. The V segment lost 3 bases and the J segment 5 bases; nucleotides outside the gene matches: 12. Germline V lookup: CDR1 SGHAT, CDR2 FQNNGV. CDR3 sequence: CASSLVPGGSGETQYF. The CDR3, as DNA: TGTGCCAGCAGCTTGGTCCCGGGGGGTTCGGGGGAGACCCAGTACTTC.

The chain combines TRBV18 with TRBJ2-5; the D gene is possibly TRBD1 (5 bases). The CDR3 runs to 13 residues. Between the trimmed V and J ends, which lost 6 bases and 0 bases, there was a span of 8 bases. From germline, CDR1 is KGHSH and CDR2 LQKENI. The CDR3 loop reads CASSRQYQETQYF. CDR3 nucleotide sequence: TGTGCCAGCTCTAGACAGTACCAAGAGACCCAGTACTTC.

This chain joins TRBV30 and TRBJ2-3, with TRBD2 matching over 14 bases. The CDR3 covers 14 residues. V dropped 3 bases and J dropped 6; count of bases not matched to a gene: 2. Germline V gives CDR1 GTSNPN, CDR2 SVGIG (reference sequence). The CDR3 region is CAWRRLAGGDTQYF. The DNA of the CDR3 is TGTGCCTGGAGGAGACTAGCGGGAGGGGATACGCAGTATTTT.

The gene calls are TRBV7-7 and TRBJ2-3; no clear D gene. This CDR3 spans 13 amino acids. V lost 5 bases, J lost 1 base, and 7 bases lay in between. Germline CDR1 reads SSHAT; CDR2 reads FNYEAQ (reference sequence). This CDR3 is CASSRQGTDTQYF. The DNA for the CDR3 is TGTGCCAGCAGCCGCCAGGGCACAGATACGCAGTATTTT. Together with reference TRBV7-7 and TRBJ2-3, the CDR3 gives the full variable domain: GAGVSQSPRYKVTKRGQDVTLRCDPISSHATLYWYQQALGQGPEFLTYFNYEAQPDKSGLPSDRFSAERPEGSISTLTIQRTEQRDSAMYRCASSRQGTDTQYFGPGTRLTVL.

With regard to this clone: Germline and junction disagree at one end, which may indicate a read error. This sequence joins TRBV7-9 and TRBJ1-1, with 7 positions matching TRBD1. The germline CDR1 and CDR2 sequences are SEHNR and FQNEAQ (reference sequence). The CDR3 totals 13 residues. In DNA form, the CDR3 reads TGTTCCAGCAGCCGACAGGGTAACACTGAAGCTTTCTTT. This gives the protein CSSSRQGNTEAFF.

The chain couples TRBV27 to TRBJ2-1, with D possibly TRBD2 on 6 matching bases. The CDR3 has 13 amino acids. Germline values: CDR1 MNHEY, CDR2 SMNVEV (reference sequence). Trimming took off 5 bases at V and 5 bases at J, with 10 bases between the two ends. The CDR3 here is CASSHGGHNEQFF. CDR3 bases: TGTGCCAGCAGTCACGGGGGACACAATGAGCAGTTCTTC.

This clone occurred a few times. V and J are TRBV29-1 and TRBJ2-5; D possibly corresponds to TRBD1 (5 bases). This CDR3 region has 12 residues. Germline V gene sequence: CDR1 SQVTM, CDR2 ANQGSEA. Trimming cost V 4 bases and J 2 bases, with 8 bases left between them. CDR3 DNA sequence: TGCAGCGTTGGACAGCTTCAAGAGACCCAGTACTTC. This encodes CSVGQLQETQYF.

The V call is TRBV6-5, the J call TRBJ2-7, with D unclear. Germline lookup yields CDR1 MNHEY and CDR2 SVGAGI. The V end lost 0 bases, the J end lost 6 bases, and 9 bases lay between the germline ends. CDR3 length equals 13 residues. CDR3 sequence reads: CASSYSGTGEQYF. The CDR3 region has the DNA TGTGCCAGCAGTTACTCGGGTACGGGCGAGCAGTACTTC.